The 29 T cell receptor beta chains presented below share a single source sample, sequenced in a study of T cell responses to AZD1222 COVID-19 vaccine. The data were produced by immunoSEQ multiplex PCR, yet TCRdb's version contains in-frame clones alone and is incomplete. The repertoire holds about 110,000 clones, with roughly four fifths as singletons. The starting material was peripheral blood, obtained on day 0 of AZD1222 vaccination. Receptor source: an adult in good health.

The rearrangement joins TRBV7-9 to TRBJ2-2; maybe TRBD1 (5 bases). The CDR3 runs to 16 residues. The germline V gene has CDR1 SEHNR and CDR2 FQNEAQ (reference sequence). V was shortened by 0 bases and J by 0 bases, with 8 bases between the two germline ends. In DNA form, the CDR3 reads TGTGCCAGCAGCTTAGCGCCAGGGCCGAACACCGGGGAGCTGTTTTTT. Encoded protein: CASSLAPGPNTGELFF. Using reference TRBV7-9 and TRBJ2-2 for the parts outside the CDR3, the full variable domain is DTGVSQNPRHKITKRGQNVTFRCDPISEHNRLYWYRQTLGQGPEFLTYFQNEAQLEKSRLLSDRFSAERPKGSFSTLEIQRTEQGDSAMYLCASSLAPGPNTGELFFGEGSRLTVL.

The genes are TRBV3-1 (or the pseudogene TRBV3-2) and TRBJ1-2; no firm D call. This CDR3 comprises 13 residues. Trimming pared 0 bases from V and 7 bases from J, leaving 9 bases between. Germline CDR1 LGHDT, CDR2 YNNKEL (reference sequence). The CDR3 spells CASSQEGASGYTF. The CDR3 bases are TGTGCCAGCAGCCAAGAGGGCGCCAGTGGCTACACCTTC.

The chain recombines TRBV28 with TRBJ2-3; D gene ambiguous. CDR1 is MDHEN, CDR2 SYDVKM, per germline. The CDR3 covers 12 residues. V gave up 5 bases and J gave up 4 bases, with 7 bases separating them. The CDR3 spells CASSLRPDTQYF. The CDR3, as DNA: TGTGCCAGCAGTCTCCGACCAGATACGCAGTATTTT.

V is TRBV15 and J is TRBJ1-5; D is possibly TRBD1 (5 bases). The germline V gene encodes CDR1 LNHNV and CDR2 YYDKDF (reference sequence). The V and J ends lost 0 bases and 7 bases respectively, with 13 bases between them. This CDR3 has 15 residues. The CDR3 spells CATSRDPPGGQPQHF. CDR3 DNA sequence: TGTGCCACCAGCAGAGACCCCCCGGGGGGACAGCCCCAGCATTTT.

V usage is TRBV7-2 and J usage is TRBJ2-5, with D unclear. The germline V gene encodes CDR1 SGHTA and CDR2 FQGNSA. V was cut by 0 bases and J by 4 bases, with 9 bases left in between. The length of the CDR3 is 14 residues. DNA for the CDR3: TGTGCCAGCAGCTTAGCAGGGTCCGGAGAGACCCAGTACTTC. This codes for CASSLAGSGETQYF.

This clone was detected only once. The gene calls are TRBV19 and TRBJ1-2; unclear D gene. CDR3 length equals 13 residues. Trimming left V 0 bases short and J 5 bases short, with 7 bases between. Germline-derived CDR1 and CDR2 are LNHDA and SQIVND (reference sequence). CDR3 bases: TGTGCCAGTAGTATAGAAGCCTTTTATGGCTACACCTTC. This sequence encodes CASSIEAFYGYTF.

V gene TRBV7-2 combines with J gene TRBJ2-1, with 14 bases fitting TRBD2. Germline values: CDR1 SGHTA, CDR2 FQGNSA. The V and J ends lost 4 bases and 8 bases, in that order; junction bases with no gene match: 4. The CDR3 length is 15 residues. The CDR3 loop is CASSWGLAGVDEQFF. The CDR3 DNA sequence: TGTGCCAGCAGCTGGGGACTAGCGGGAGTCGATGAGCAGTTCTTC.

The V and J genes are TRBV6-1 and TRBJ1-2; TRBD1 matches 7 bases. CDR1 and CDR2 from the germline V gene are MNHNS and SASEGT. The J segment lost 8 bases and the V segment lost 6 bases, leaving 9 bases of the junction unmatched. This CDR3 is 13 amino acids long. The CDR3 protein is CASRESQGQGYTF. The CDR3 DNA follows: TGTGCCAGCAGGGAGTCACAGGGGCAAGGCTACACCTTC.

The rearrangement uses TRBV19 and TRBJ2-1; D is uncertain. The ends were cut back, 3 bases at V and 0 bases at J, with 6 bases in the middle. Germline V lookup: CDR1 LNHDA, CDR2 SQIVND (reference sequence). This CDR3 comprises 14 residues. CDR3 DNA sequence: TGTGCCAGTAGTATCCGTCGCTCCTACAATGAGCAGTTCTTC. Protein: CASSIRRSYNEQFF.

Written as DNA, the CDR3 is TGTGCCAGCAGCTTAAACAGCGGCGGAGGCTACACCTTC. Translating it yields CASSLNSGGGYTF. This chain uses TRBV7-8 with TRBJ1-2; D gene ambiguous. Germline values: CDR1 SGHVS, CDR2 FQNEAQ. This CDR3 is 13 amino acids long. Trimming pared 2 bases from V and 8 bases from J, leaving 12 bases between.

Only one count was recorded for this clone. Here the CDR3 DNA reads TGTGCCAGCAGTTACTTCGCGAACACTGAAGCTTTCTTT. It is translated as CASSYFANTEAFF. V gene TRBV6-2 or TRBV6-3 combines with J gene TRBJ1-1; D remains unclear. This CDR3 is built from 13 residues. Germline V gene sequence: CDR1 MNHEY, CDR2 SVGEGT. V lost 1 base to trimming and J lost 1 base, with 4 bases between them.

This rearrangement joins TRBV7-2 to TRBJ1-1; D unclear. V gave up 7 bases and J gave up 1 base, with 10 bases separating them. This CDR3 is 13 amino acids long. The germline V gene has CDR1 SGHTA and CDR2 FQGNSA. The CDR3 region has the DNA TGTGCCAGCACCCCCCCCGGGAACACTGAAGCTTTCTTT. Its translation: CASTPPGNTEAFF.

The genes are TRBV21-1 and TRBJ2-2. TRBV21-1 is a known pseudogene. The CDR3 has 17 residues. The CDR3: CASSTGRVKENTGELFF. The CDR3 bases are TGTGCCAGCAGCACGGGGCGGGTAAAAGAAAACACCGGGGAGCTGTTTTTT.

CDR3 nucleotides: TGTGCCAGCGGATCAGGGGAATCTACCGGGGAGCTGTTTTTT. Amino acids: CASGSGESTGELFF. The chain combines TRBV5-6 with TRBJ2-2, with D possibly matching TRBD1 (6 bases). Germline CDR1 and CDR2: SGHDT and YYEEEE. This CDR3 has 14 amino acids. Trimming removed 7 bases at V and 5 bases at J, with 15 bases between.

This clone was detected only once. The chain combines TRBV19 with TRBJ2-5; D uncertain. Deletions cut 5 bases from V and 5 bases from J, with 12 bases between. This CDR3 has 13 amino acids. Germline CDR1 reads LNHDA; CDR2 reads SQIVND (reference sequence). The CDR3 DNA is TGTGCCAGTAGTGTTCCACCCTCGGAGACCCAGTACTTC. Amino acid sequence: CASSVPPSETQYF.

This chain joins TRBV11-3 and TRBJ2-6, with D perhaps given as TRBD1 or TRBD2 (5 bases each). V lost 5 bases and J 0 bases, leaving 11 bases between the germline ends. Germline CDR1 and CDR2: SGHNT and YENEEA. The CDR3 is 16 amino acids. The CDR3 DNA sequence: TGTGCCAGCAGCCCCCGGGGCAGCTCTGGGGCCAACGTCCTGACTTTC. This encodes CASSPRGSSGANVLTF.

In this sample, this clone turned up a few times. CDR3 sequence: CASRTGGTTNEKLFF. For the CDR3, the DNA is TGTGCCAGCAGGACAGGGGGAACAACTAATGAAAAACTGTTTTTT. The chain links TRBV7-8 to TRBJ1-4; 9 bases are shared with TRBD1. The V and J ends lost 6 bases and 0 bases, in that order; junction bases with no gene match: 2. The germline V gene encodes CDR1 SGHVS and CDR2 FQNEAQ. The CDR3 extends over 15 amino acids.

The chain joins TRBV4-3 to TRBJ2-1; 14 bases fit TRBD2. The V gene end was trimmed by 4 bases and the J gene end by 9 bases; junction bases not matched to a gene: 11. Germline lookup yields CDR1 LGHNA and CDR2 YSLEER. This CDR3 is built from 17 residues. CDR3 in amino acids: CASSRTKGTSGSTEQFF. Here the CDR3 DNA reads TGCGCCAGCAGCCGAACTAAGGGGACTAGCGGGAGTACTGAGCAGTTCTTC.

CDR3 nucleotides: TGTGCCACTCTGACAGGGTCGGGGACTGAAGCTTTCTTT. Its protein product is CATLTGSGTEAFF. The chain has TRBV19 and TRBJ1-1; 7 nucleotides align to TRBD1. Per the germline V gene, CDR1 is LNHDA and CDR2 is SQIVND (reference sequence). J was trimmed by 5 bases and V by 10 bases; bases with no gene match: 10. The CDR3 has 13 amino acids.

V gene TRBV6-6 combines with J gene TRBJ2-2; 11 bases fit TRBD1. Germline V CDR1 and CDR2: MNHNY, SVGAGI (reference sequence). V gave up 6 bases and J gave up 6 bases; unmatched junction bases: 3. The CDR3 covers 14 residues. This CDR3 is CASSGQGASGELFF. In DNA form, the CDR3 reads TGTGCCAGCAGCGGACAGGGGGCGTCCGGGGAGCTGTTTTTT.

V is TRBV6-5 and J is TRBJ2-2, with a weak D call TRBD2 (6 bases). CDR3 length equals 15 residues. CDR1 is MNHEY and CDR2 is SVGAGI in the germline V gene. V dropped 8 bases and J dropped 3 bases, with 16 bases sitting between them. The CDR3 here is CASLIAGGHTGELFF. In DNA form, the CDR3 reads TGTGCCAGCCTAATTGCCGGGGGACACACCGGGGAGCTGTTTTTT.

The chain recombines TRBV28 with TRBJ1-2, with unresolved D. The CDR3 extends over 14 amino acids. V lost 6 bases to trimming and J lost 1 base, with 12 bases between them. The germline CDR1 and CDR2 sequences are MDHEN and SYDVKM. The chain's CDR3 is CASRLGWLNYGYTF. Written as DNA, the CDR3 is TGTGCCAGCAGACTGGGGTGGCTTAACTATGGCTACACCTTC.

This sequence joins TRBV27 and TRBJ2-7; tentative D call: TRBD1 (5 bases). This CDR3 is 13 amino acids long. Germline loops: CDR1 MNHEY, CDR2 SMNVEV (reference sequence). V dropped 6 bases and J dropped 5 bases, with 14 bases sitting between them. The chain's CDR3 is CASSVSGIHEQYF. CDR3 bases: TGTGCCAGCAGCGTTTCAGGGATCCACGAGCAGTACTTC.

The table lists this clone with a few counts. The V gene is TRBV27, the J gene TRBJ1-2, with D possibly being TRBD1 (5 bases). Trimming removed 2 bases from V and 8 bases from J, with 12 bases in between. The CDR3 covers 13 residues. Germline V lookup: CDR1 MNHEY, CDR2 SMNVEV (reference sequence). The CDR3 DNA sequence: TGTGCCAGCAGTTTAATCGGGTGGGGGGGCTACACCTTC. It is translated as CASSLIGWGGYTF.

The chain is built from TRBV3-1 (or the pseudogene TRBV3-2) and TRBJ1-5; no firm D call. The CDR3 is 14 amino acids. Trimming removed 5 bases from V and 2 bases from J, with 10 bases in between. Germline CDR1 reads LGHDT; CDR2 reads YNNKEL (reference sequence). This CDR3 reads CASSLEGGNQPQHF. The CDR3 nucleotides are TGTGCCAGCAGCTTGGAAGGAGGCAATCAGCCCCAGCATTTT.

The V and J genes are TRBV23-1 and TRBJ1-5; D remains ambiguous. TRBV23-1 is recorded as an ORF, its role being uncertain. V was trimmed by 8 bases and J by 9 bases, leaving 17 bases between them. The CDR3 contains 13 residues. The CDR3 is CASVDTGLGPQHF. The CDR3 nucleotides read TGCGCCAGCGTTGACACTGGGCTTGGGCCCCAGCATTTT.

CDR3 sequence: CASSEALGTASSGANVLTF. The CDR3 region has the DNA TGTGCCAGCAGTGAAGCTCTTGGGACGGCTTCCTCTGGGGCCAACGTCCTGACTTTC. The V and J genes are TRBV2 and TRBJ2-6; D assignment may be TRBD1 or TRBD2 (5 bases each). V lost 0 bases to trimming and J lost 0 bases, with 15 bases between them. The CDR3 consists of 19 residues. Per germline, CDR1 SNHLY and CDR2 FYNNEI.

The chain employs TRBV5-5 and TRBJ2-1; D may correspond to TRBD1 or TRBD2 (5 bases each). The CDR3 sequence is 18 residues long. The V gene's germline CDR1 is SGHKS and CDR2 YYEKEE (reference sequence). Trimming took 5 bases from V and 2 from J, leaving 23 bases between them. The CDR3 spells CASSSGTNARSAYNEQFF. The CDR3 nucleotides are TGTGCCAGCAGTTCCGGGACCAACGCCCGGTCGGCCTACAATGAGCAGTTCTTC. The whole variable domain, filled in from reference TRBV5-5 and TRBJ2-1, reads DAGVTQSPTHLIKTRGQQVTLRCSPISGHKSVSWYQQVLGQGPQFIFQYYEKEERGRGNFPDRFSARQFPNYSSELNVNALLLGDSALYLCASSSGTNARSAYNEQFFGPGTRLTVL.

On this clone itself: The sample has other DNA sequences that encode this CDR3 too. This chain uses TRBV7-9 with TRBJ2-1; TRBD1 matches at 9 bases. There are 15 residues in the CDR3. With V trimmed by 4 bases and J by 3 bases, 4 bases remained unmatched. Germline CDR1 is SEHNR and CDR2 is FQNEAQ (reference sequence). For the CDR3, the DNA is TGTGCCAGCAGCTCCTCGGGACAGGGCTACAATGAGCAGTTCTTC. Translating it yields CASSSSGQGYNEQFF.